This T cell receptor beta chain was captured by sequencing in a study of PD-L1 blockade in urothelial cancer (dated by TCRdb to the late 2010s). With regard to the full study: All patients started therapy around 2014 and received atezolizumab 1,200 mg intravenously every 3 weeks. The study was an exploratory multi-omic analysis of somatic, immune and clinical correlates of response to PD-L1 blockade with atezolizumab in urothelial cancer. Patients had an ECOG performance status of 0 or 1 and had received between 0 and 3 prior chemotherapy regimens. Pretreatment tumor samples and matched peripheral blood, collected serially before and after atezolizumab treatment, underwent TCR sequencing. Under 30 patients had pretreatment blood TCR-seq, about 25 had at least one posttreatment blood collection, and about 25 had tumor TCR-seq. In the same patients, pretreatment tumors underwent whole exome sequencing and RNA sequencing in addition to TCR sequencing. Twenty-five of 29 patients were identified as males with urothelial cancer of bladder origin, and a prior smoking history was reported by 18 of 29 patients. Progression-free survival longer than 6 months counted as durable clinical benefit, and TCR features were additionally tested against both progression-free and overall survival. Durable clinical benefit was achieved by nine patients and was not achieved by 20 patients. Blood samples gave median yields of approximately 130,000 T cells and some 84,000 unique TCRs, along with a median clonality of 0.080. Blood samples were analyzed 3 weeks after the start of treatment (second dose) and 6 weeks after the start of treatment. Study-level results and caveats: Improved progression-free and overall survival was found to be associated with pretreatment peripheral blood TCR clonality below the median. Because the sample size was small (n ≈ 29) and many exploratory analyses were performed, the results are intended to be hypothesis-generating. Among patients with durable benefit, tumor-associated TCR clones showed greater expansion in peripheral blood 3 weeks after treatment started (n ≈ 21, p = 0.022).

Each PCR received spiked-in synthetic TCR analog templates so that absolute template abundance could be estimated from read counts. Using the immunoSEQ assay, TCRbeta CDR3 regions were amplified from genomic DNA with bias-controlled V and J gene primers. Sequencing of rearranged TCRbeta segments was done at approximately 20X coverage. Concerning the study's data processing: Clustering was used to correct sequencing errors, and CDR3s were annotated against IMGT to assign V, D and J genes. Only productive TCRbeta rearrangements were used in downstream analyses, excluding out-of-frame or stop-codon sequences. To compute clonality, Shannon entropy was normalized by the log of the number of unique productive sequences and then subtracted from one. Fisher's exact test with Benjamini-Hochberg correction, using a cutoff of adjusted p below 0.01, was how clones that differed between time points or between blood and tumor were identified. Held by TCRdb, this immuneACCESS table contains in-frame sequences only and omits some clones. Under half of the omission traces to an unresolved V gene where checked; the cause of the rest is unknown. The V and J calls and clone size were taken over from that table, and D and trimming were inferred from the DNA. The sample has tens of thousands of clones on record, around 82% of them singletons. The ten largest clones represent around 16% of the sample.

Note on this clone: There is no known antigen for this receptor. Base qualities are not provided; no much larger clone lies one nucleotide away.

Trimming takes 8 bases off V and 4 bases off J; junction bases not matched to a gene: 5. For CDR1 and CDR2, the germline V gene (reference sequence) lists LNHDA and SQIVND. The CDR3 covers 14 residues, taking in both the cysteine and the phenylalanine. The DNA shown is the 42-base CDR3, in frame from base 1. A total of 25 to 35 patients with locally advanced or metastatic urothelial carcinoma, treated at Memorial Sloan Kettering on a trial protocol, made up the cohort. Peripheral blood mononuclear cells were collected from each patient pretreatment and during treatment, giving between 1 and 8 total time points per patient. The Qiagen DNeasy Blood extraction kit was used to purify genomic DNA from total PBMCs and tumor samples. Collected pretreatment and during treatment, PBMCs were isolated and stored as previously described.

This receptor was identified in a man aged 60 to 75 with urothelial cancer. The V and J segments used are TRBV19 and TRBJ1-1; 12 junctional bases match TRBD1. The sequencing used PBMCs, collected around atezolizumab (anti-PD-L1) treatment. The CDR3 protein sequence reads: CASVWGQGATEAFF. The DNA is TGTGCCAGTGTATGGGGACAGGGGGCCACTGAAGCTTTCTTT.